The 2 T cell receptor beta chains below all came from one sample that was sequenced in a study of beta chain features in type 1 diabetes. Isolated RNA was reverse transcribed in full, so expressed TCRB transcripts were sequenced. Libraries were prepared by immunoSEQ multiplex PCR; TCRdb keeps only in-frame clonotypes and omits some of them. The table has under 400,000 clones, about 20% seen once. Input material: naive CD4+ T cells from blood. The receptor source for this set is a woman in her late teens or twenties in good health.

This clone appeared a few times. Other nucleotide sequences in the sample specify the same CDR3. The chain links TRBV11-2 to TRBJ2-3, with unresolved D. Germline CDR1 SGHAT, CDR2 FQNNGV. V was pared by 5 bases and J by 5 bases, with 8 bases between. This CDR3 contains 12 residues. The CDR3 coding sequence is TGTGCCAGCAGCGCTAGTGGAGATACGCAGTATTTT. It yields the protein CASSASGDTQYF.

This chain links TRBV30 with TRBJ2-3; TRBD1 might be the D (6 bases). CDR3 length: 13 amino acids. Germline assignment: CDR1 GTSNPN and CDR2 SVGIG (reference sequence). The V end was cut by 5 bases, the J end by 5 bases, with 14 bases between. CDR3 bases: TGTGCCTGGGGACAGCCAGCCGGAGATACGCAGTATTTT. Translation gives CAWGQPAGDTQYF. The full variable domain, its missing parts supplied by reference TRBV30 and TRBJ2-3, is SQTIHQWPATLVQPVGSPLSLECTVEGTSNPNLYWYRQAAGRGLQLLFYSVGIGQISSEVPQNLSASRPQDRQFILSSKKLLLSDSGFYLCAWGQPAGDTQYFGPGTRLTVL.